This passage covers 26 T cell receptor beta chains from one sample sequenced in a study of blood T cell repertoires in COVID-19. The method was immunoSEQ multiplex PCR; TCRdb's version includes in-frame clones alone and lacks a portion of them. The repertoire holds 150,000 to 200,000 clones, with about four fifths as singletons. The specimen was peripheral blood. The receptors derive from a woman aged 35 to 49 with COVID-19, enrolled during active disease.

The rearrangement links TRBV29-1 to TRBJ1-1; 7 bases map to TRBD1. The CDR3 totals 12 residues. Germline trimming cut 5 bases from V and 6 bases from J; bases unmatched to any gene: 6. Germline lookup yields CDR1 SQVTM and CDR2 ANQGSEA. The CDR3 loop reads CSVNQGDAEAFF. CDR3 DNA sequence: TGCAGCGTTAATCAGGGGGACGCTGAAGCTTTCTTT.

The V and J genes are TRBV3-1 (or the pseudogene TRBV3-2) and TRBJ2-1, with no clear D. V dropped 0 bases and J dropped 6 bases, with 6 bases sitting between them. Germline values: CDR1 LGHDT, CDR2 YNNKEL (reference sequence). This CDR3 comprises 13 residues. The DNA for the CDR3 is TGTGCCAGCAGCCAAGATCCGGTCAATGAGCAGTTCTTC. It is translated as CASSQDPVNEQFF.

The sample holds one count of this clone. J is TRBJ2-1 and V is TRBV5-1; no clear D. Trimming left V 4 bases short and J 5 bases short, with 7 bases between. Germline lookup yields CDR1 SGHRS and CDR2 YFSETQ. This CDR3 is 12 amino acids long. CDR3 DNA sequence: TGCGCCAGCAGCACTTTTAACAATGAGCAGTTCTTC. Translated: CASSTFNNEQFF. Filled out from reference TRBV5-1 and TRBJ2-1, the complete variable domain reads KAGVTQTPRYLIKTRGQQVTLSCSPISGHRSVSWYQQTPGQGLQFLFEYFSETQRNKGNFPGRFSGRQFSNSRSEMNVSTLELGDSALYLCASSTFNNEQFFGPGTRLTVL.

This clone turned up a few times. The gene calls are TRBV25-1 and TRBJ1-5, with D perhaps TRBD1 (6 bases). Germline CDR1 MGHDK, CDR2 SYGVNS. The germline V and J ends were trimmed by 8 bases and 6 bases, with 14 bases remaining between them. CDR3 size: 13 residues. The DNA for the CDR3 is TGTGCCAGCGGGTTAGGGGGGGTTCAGCCCCAGCATTTT. This sequence encodes CASGLGGVQPQHF. Looking up the rest from reference TRBV25-1 and TRBJ1-5 gives the full variable domain: EADIYQTPRYLVIGTGKKITLECSQTMGHDKMYWYQQDPGMELHLIHYSYGVNSTEKGDLSSESTVSRIRTEHFPLTLESARPSHTSQYLCASGLGGVQPQHFGDGTRLSIL.

The gene calls are TRBV9 and TRBJ2-4; 10 nucleotides align to TRBD2. Trimming cost V 0 bases and J 7 bases; bases outside gene matches: 10. Germline CDR1 reads SGDLS; CDR2 reads YYNGEE. This CDR3 has 17 amino acids. The CDR3: CASSVGPAGGLINIQYF. The CDR3 nucleotides read TGTGCCAGCAGCGTAGGCCCAGCGGGGGGGCTAATCAACATTCAGTACTTC.

The CDR3 loop is CASSSSRAGRAYEQYF. Written as DNA, the CDR3 is TGTGCCAGCAGCTCCTCAAGGGCGGGACGCGCCTACGAGCAGTACTTC. This sequence joins TRBV7-9 and TRBJ2-7; D perhaps matches TRBD2 (6 bases). This CDR3 spans 16 amino acids. Trimming stripped 4 bases from V and 2 bases from J, with 18 bases between. Germline CDR1 and CDR2: SEHNR and FQNEAQ (reference sequence). Full variable domain (rest looked up from reference TRBV7-9 and TRBJ2-7): DTGVSQNPRHKITKRGQNVTFRCDPISEHNRLYWYRQTLGQGPEFLTYFQNEAQLEKSRLLSDRFSAERPKGSFSTLEIQRTEQGDSAMYLCASSSSRAGRAYEQYFGPGTRLTVT.

The table lists this clone with a count of one. This chain links TRBV11-2 with TRBJ1-1, with D hard to call. Trimming took 5 bases from V and 6 from J, leaving 16 bases between them. Germline V gene data show CDR1 as SGHAT and CDR2 as FQNNGV. The CDR3 has 14 amino acids. The DNA of the CDR3 is TGTGCCAGCAGCCGTAGCTTGGTGAGCTCTGAAGCTTTCTTT. This encodes CASSRSLVSSEAFF.

The V gene is TRBV5-1, the J gene TRBJ1-1; 7 nucleotides agree with TRBD1. The junction had 3 bases not matched to a gene; V was cut back by 0 bases and J by 4 bases. This CDR3 is 14 amino acids long. Germline assignment: CDR1 SGHRS and CDR2 YFSETQ. CDR3 loop: CASSLARTGTEAFF. The CDR3 DNA follows: TGCGCCAGCAGCTTGGCCCGGACAGGCACTGAAGCTTTCTTT. Supplemented by reference TRBV5-1 and TRBJ1-1, the full variable domain reads KAGVTQTPRYLIKTRGQQVTLSCSPISGHRSVSWYQQTPGQGLQFLFEYFSETQRNKGNFPGRFSGRQFSNSRSEMNVSTLELGDSALYLCASSLARTGTEAFFGQGTRLTVV.

V gene TRBV19 combines with J gene TRBJ2-1; 10 nucleotides match TRBD2. The ends lost 6 bases at V and 9 bases at J; junction bases unmatched: 8. Germline lookup yields CDR1 LNHDA and CDR2 SQIVND (reference sequence). This CDR3 has 14 amino acids. CDR3 in amino acids: CASSESGGAGEQFF. In nucleotides, the CDR3 is TGTGCCAGTAGCGAAAGCGGGGGGGCCGGTGAGCAGTTCTTC. The full variable domain, in which reference TRBV19 and TRBJ2-1 provide the parts outside the CDR3, is DGGITQSPKYLFRKEGQNVTLSCEQNLNHDAMYWYRQDPGQGLRLIYYSQIVNDFQKGDIAEGYSVSREKKESFPLTVTSAQKNPTAFYLCASSESGGAGEQFFGPGTRLTVL.

This chain uses TRBV5-6 with TRBJ2-5, with a weak D call TRBD2 (5 bases). The CDR3 runs to 16 residues. V was trimmed by 0 bases and J by 1 base, leaving 13 bases between them. Germline CDR1 SGHDT, CDR2 YYEEEE. CDR3 sequence: CASSLAAGSFQETQYF. CDR3 coding DNA: TGTGCCAGCAGCTTGGCTGCTGGGAGCTTCCAAGAGACCCAGTACTTC. Supplemented by reference TRBV5-6 and TRBJ2-5, the full variable domain reads DAGVTQSPTHLIKTRGQQVTLRCSPKSGHDTVSWYQQALGQGPQFIFQYYEEEERQRGNFPDRFSGHQFPNYSSELNVNALLLGDSALYLCASSLAAGSFQETQYFGPGTRLLVL.

The chain uses TRBV6-6 and TRBJ1-2; D remains ambiguous. CDR1 is MNHNY, CDR2 SVGAGI, per germline (reference sequence). Trimming took 2 bases from V and 3 from J, leaving 13 bases between them. This CDR3 is 15 amino acids long. The CDR3: CASSYRDGGDYGYTF. The CDR3 DNA follows: TGTGCCAGCAGTTACCGGGATGGCGGGGACTATGGCTACACCTTC.

The chain couples TRBV3-1 (or the pseudogene TRBV3-2) to TRBJ2-3; TRBD2 matches 10 bases. Losses at the gene ends were 1 base for V and 0 bases for J; bases not matched to a gene: 4. CDR1 is LGHDT and CDR2 is YNNKEL in the germline V gene (reference sequence). This CDR3 spans 17 amino acids. In DNA form, the CDR3 reads TGTGCCAGCAGCCAAGTTCCGGGACTAGCGAGCACAGATACGCAGTATTTT. Translation: CASSQVPGLASTDTQYF.

V and J are TRBV6-5 and TRBJ2-3, with 8 positions matching TRBD2. This CDR3 comprises 16 residues. J lost 4 bases, V lost 0 bases, and 6 bases had no gene match. Germline assignment: CDR1 MNHEY and CDR2 SVGAGI. CDR3 bases: TGTGCCAGCAGTTACTCGAGAGCGGGAGTCCCAGATACGCAGTATTTT. Translating it yields CASSYSRAGVPDTQYF.

The rearrangement joins TRBV14 to TRBJ1-2; 8 bases are a match to TRBD1. Germline CDR1 reads SGHDN; CDR2 reads FVKESK. Trimming cost V 1 base and J 4 bases; bases outside gene matches: 5. This CDR3 region has 15 residues. Written as DNA, the CDR3 is TGTGCCAGCAGCCAAGGGACAGGGTCGGGCTATGGCTACACCTTC. This sequence encodes CASSQGTGSGYGYTF.

A single count supports this clone. The rearrangement links TRBV2 to TRBJ1-3; D unresolved. Germline CDR1 is SNHLY and CDR2 is FYNNEI. Trimming left V 7 bases short and J 0 bases short, with 4 bases between. CDR3 length: 12 residues. In nucleotides, the CDR3 is TGTGCCAGCAAATACTCTGGAAACACCATATATTTT. It is translated as CASKYSGNTIYF.

This chain uses TRBV29-1 with TRBJ2-7; a possible D gene is TRBD2 (7 bases). Trimming cost V 6 bases and J 5 bases, with 20 bases left between them. CDR3 length: 14 residues. Germline CDR1 reads SQVTM; CDR2 reads ANQGSEA. CDR3 DNA sequence: TGCAGCGTCCTAAAGGGGGGGAGTGGAAACGAGCAGTACTTC. Translating gives CSVLKGGSGNEQYF.

A single count supports this clone. V usage is TRBV4-1 and J usage is TRBJ1-5; D remains unclear. The CDR3 has 16 amino acids. Trimming took off 0 bases at V and 4 bases at J, with 13 bases between the two ends. Germline V gene data show CDR1 as MGHRA and CDR2 as YSYEKL. Here the CDR3 reads CASSQDRATWNQPQHF. The DNA of the CDR3 is TGCGCCAGCAGCCAAGATCGTGCGACTTGGAATCAGCCCCAGCATTTT.

The J gene is TRBJ1-6, the V gene TRBV3-1 (or the pseudogene TRBV3-2), with D hard to call. The CDR3 spans 14 residues. V was shortened by 1 base and J by 6 bases, with 7 bases between the two germline ends. CDR1 LGHDT and CDR2 YNNKEL come from the germline V gene (reference sequence). CDR3 amino acids: CASSQGSFNSPLHF. Here the CDR3 DNA reads TGTGCCAGCAGCCAAGGCAGTTTTAATTCACCCCTCCACTTT.

V and J are TRBV6-5 and TRBJ2-6, with D perhaps TRBD1 (6 bases). This CDR3 spans 15 amino acids. Germline V CDR1 and CDR2: MNHEY, SVGAGI. The V gene lost 5 bases and the J gene lost 2 bases, with 10 bases spanning the gap. The CDR3 loop reads CASSTGSAGANVLTF. CDR3 coding DNA: TGTGCCAGCAGTACAGGGTCCGCTGGGGCCAACGTCCTGACTTTC.

This clone was seen once. This chain links TRBV7-3 with TRBJ2-2, with 8 positions matching TRBD1. The V gene's germline CDR1 is SGHTA and CDR2 FQGTGA. V gave up 2 bases and J gave up 5 bases; unmatched junction bases: 4. CDR3 length equals 15 residues. CDR3 sequence reads: CASSLGGQGTGELFF. CDR3 sequence (DNA): TGTGCCAGCAGCTTAGGAGGACAGGGAACCGGGGAGCTGTTTTTT.

The CDR3 DNA reads as TGTGCCAGCAGCCAAGACGCAGGAAGCGAGCAGTACTTC. It translates to CASSQDAGSEQYF. V gene TRBV4-2 combines with J gene TRBJ2-7; D gene unclear. The V end was cut by 0 bases, the J end by 6 bases, with 9 bases between. Germline assignment: CDR1 LGHNA and CDR2 YNFKEQ. This CDR3 region has 13 residues.

The chain joins TRBV2 to TRBJ1-1; TRBD1 agrees at 12 bases. This CDR3 comprises 14 residues. Germline loops: CDR1 SNHLY, CDR2 FYNNEI. V was clipped by 7 bases and J by 3 bases; unmatched bases: 3. The CDR3 protein is CASTGTGGYTEAFF. Here the CDR3 DNA reads TGTGCCAGCACGGGGACAGGGGGCTACACTGAAGCTTTCTTT. Together with reference TRBV2 and TRBJ1-1, the CDR3 gives the full variable domain: EPEVTQTPSHQVTQMGQEVILRCVPISNHLYFYWYRQILGQKVEFLVSFYNNEISEKSEIFDDQFSVERPDGSNFTLKIRSTKLEDSAMYFCASTGTGGYTEAFFGQGTRLTVV.

The chain links TRBV5-1 to TRBJ1-5, with 11 bases aligning to TRBD1. This CDR3 is built from 17 residues. V lost 0 bases to trimming and J lost 4 bases; unmatched junction nucleotides: 6. Germline V lookup: CDR1 SGHRS, CDR2 YFSETQ. The CDR3 region is CASSLEGTGGENQPQHF. The CDR3 DNA follows: TGCGCCAGCAGCTTGGAGGGGACAGGGGGAGAAAATCAGCCCCAGCATTTT. Full variable domain (remainder filled in from reference TRBV5-1 and TRBJ1-5): KAGVTQTPRYLIKTRGQQVTLSCSPISGHRSVSWYQQTPGQGLQFLFEYFSETQRNKGNFPGRFSGRQFSNSRSEMNVSTLELGDSALYLCASSLEGTGGENQPQHFGDGTRLSIL.

This clone was counted once. This chain connects TRBV14 to TRBJ2-7; 7 nucleotides line up with TRBD2. The CDR3 sequence is 15 residues long. Germline lookup yields CDR1 SGHDN and CDR2 FVKESK. V lost 2 bases, J lost 3 bases, and 7 bases stayed unmatched. CDR3 region: CASSQSASGIYEQYF. The CDR3 DNA reads TGTGCCAGCAGCCAAAGTGCTAGCGGCATCTACGAGCAGTACTTC.

CDR3 residues: CASSLLAGGPTDTQYF. The DNA for the CDR3 is TGTGCCAGCAGCTTACTAGCGGGAGGGCCTACAGATACGCAGTATTTT. V is TRBV25-1 and J is TRBJ2-3, with TRBD2 identical over 13 bases. V lost 6 bases, J lost 3 bases, and 6 bases stayed unmatched. The CDR3 has 16 amino acids. Germline V gives CDR1 MGHDK, CDR2 SYGVNS. Full variable domain (rest looked up from reference TRBV25-1 and TRBJ2-3): EADIYQTPRYLVIGTGKKITLECSQTMGHDKMYWYQQDPGMELHLIHYSYGVNSTEKGDLSSESTVSRIRTEHFPLTLESARPSHTSQYLCASSLLAGGPTDTQYFGPGTRLTVL.

A single count supports this clone. The chain joins TRBV11-2 to TRBJ1-2, with 8 bases fitting TRBD1. The CDR3 covers 14 residues. V shed 6 bases and J 5 bases; nucleotides not matched to a gene: 8. Germline V gene lookup returns CDR1 SGHAT and CDR2 FQNNGV. The chain's CDR3 is CASRPSTGGYGYTF. CDR3 sequence (DNA): TGTGCCAGCAGACCCTCCACAGGGGGGTATGGCTACACCTTC.